The 18 T cell receptor beta chains listed next were all sequenced from one sample in a study of T cell responses to AZD1222 COVID-19 vaccine. Using immunoSEQ multiplex PCR, the repertoire was profiled, and TCRdb retains in-frame clones only, with some absent. The sample holds 70,000 to 95,000 clones, nearly 90% seen once. Specimen: peripheral blood, collected on day 0 of MenACWY control vaccination. These receptors all stem from an adult in good health.

CDR3 sequence (DNA): TGTGCCAGCAGCTTGGCCGGCGAGTTGGGAGTTTCCTACGAGCAGTACTTC. Protein sequence: CASSLAGELGVSYEQYF. This chain uses TRBV5-5 with TRBJ2-7; maybe TRBD2 (5 bases). The CDR3 spans 17 residues. CDR1 is SGHKS and CDR2 is YYEKEE in the germline V gene (reference sequence). Trimming left V 0 bases short and J 1 base short, with 17 bases between.

This clone was picked up a small number of times. The gene calls are TRBV12-3 or TRBV12-4 and TRBJ2-3; D is possibly TRBD1 or TRBD2 (5 bases each). The V gene lost 7 bases and the J gene lost 6 bases, with 11 bases spanning the gap. CDR3 length equals 12 residues. The CDR3 DNA is TGTGCCAGCACCTTGGGGGTGGATACGCAGTATTTT. This translates into CASTLGVDTQYF.

This clone has more than one count but fewer than ten. CDR3 protein: CASSLPGRLNTEAFF. In DNA, the CDR3 is TGTGCCAGCAGTCTACCGGGACGGTTGAACACTGAAGCTTTCTTT. The chain carries TRBV6-2 or TRBV6-3 and TRBJ1-1; D perhaps matches TRBD1 (5 bases). V lost 5 bases to trimming and J lost 0 bases, with 13 bases between them. Germline CDR1 reads MNHEY; CDR2 reads SVGEGT. The length of the CDR3 is 15 residues.

The chain links TRBV6-2 or TRBV6-3 to TRBJ1-1; TRBD1 is a possible D gene (6 bases). The CDR3 totals 13 residues. V lost 3 bases and J 4 bases, leaving 9 bases between the germline ends. Germline lookup yields CDR1 MNHEY and CDR2 SVGEGT. CDR3: CASSYLGGTEAFF. CDR3 sequence (DNA): TGTGCCAGCAGTTATTTAGGGGGCACTGAAGCTTTCTTT.

This clone was counted between two and nine times. This sequence joins TRBV2 and TRBJ2-1; TRBD1 matches 8 bases. V trimming: 6 bases; J trimming: 4 bases; junction bases outside the gene matches: 8. The CDR3 runs 15 residues. Germline assignment: CDR1 SNHLY and CDR2 FYNNEI. The CDR3 DNA reads as TGTGCCAGCAGGTCCTGGACAGGGTATTACAATGAGCAGTTCTTC. Encoded protein: CASRSWTGYYNEQFF.

This clone was detected only once. The chain is built from TRBV19 and TRBJ1-1; D gene unclear. Germline lookup yields CDR1 LNHDA and CDR2 SQIVND (reference sequence). The CDR3 contains 13 residues. Deletions cut 4 bases from V and 1 base from J, with 7 bases between. In DNA form, the CDR3 reads TGTGCCAGTAGTAAAGGCAGGAACACTGAAGCTTTCTTT. Protein product: CASSKGRNTEAFF.

The sample holds a few counts of this clone. The chain links TRBV30 to TRBJ1-2; 8 nucleotides line up with TRBD1. V was pared by 3 bases and J by 8 bases, with 8 bases of the junction left unmatched. Germline loops: CDR1 GTSNPN, CDR2 SVGIG (reference sequence). The CDR3 covers 13 residues. For the CDR3, the DNA is TGTGCCTGGAGCGCCGGACAGGGAGGAGGCTACACCTTC. This encodes CAWSAGQGGGYTF.

The chain employs TRBV19 and TRBJ1-6; D is possibly TRBD1 (5 bases). V was clipped by 3 bases and J by 0 bases, with 12 bases between them. From germline, CDR1 is LNHDA and CDR2 SQIVND (reference sequence). The CDR3 spans 17 residues. CDR3 region: CASSITRASSYNSPLHF. In DNA form, the CDR3 reads TGTGCCAGTAGTATTACCAGGGCCTCCTCCTATAATTCACCCCTCCACTTT.

This rearrangement joins TRBV4-2 to TRBJ1-2; no definite D call. The CDR3 has 14 residues. Germline CDR1 LGHNA, CDR2 YNFKEQ. The V end was cut by 0 bases, the J end by 4 bases, with 9 bases between. CDR3: CASSQDVVVYGYTF. CDR3 DNA: TGTGCCAGCAGCCAAGACGTGGTGGTCTATGGCTACACCTTC.

CDR3 sequence reads: CSASGGGEQYF. The CDR3 coding sequence is TGCAGTGCTAGCGGGGGGGGCGAGCAGTACTTC. The rearrangement joins TRBV20-1 to TRBJ2-7; 8 bases line up with TRBD2. CDR1 DFQATT and CDR2 SNEGSKA come from the germline V gene (reference sequence). This CDR3 region has 11 residues. J lost 6 bases, V lost 3 bases, and 1 base had no gene match.

CDR3 amino acids: CASSPGGSVEKLFF. The DNA of the CDR3 is TGTGCCAGCAGTCCCGGGGGGAGTGTTGAAAAACTGTTTTTT. The chain combines TRBV28 with TRBJ1-4; D may be TRBD1 (5 bases). The V end was cut by 5 bases, the J end by 7 bases, with 14 bases between. CDR1 and CDR2 from the germline V gene are MDHEN and SYDVKM. The CDR3 runs 14 residues.

The V call is TRBV19, the J call TRBJ2-7, with D unresolved. The CDR3 totals 13 residues. The V end lost 4 bases, the J end lost 5 bases, and 12 bases lay between the germline ends. Germline CDR1 is LNHDA and CDR2 is SQIVND (reference sequence). CDR3 protein: CASSNRQFNEQYF. DNA for the CDR3: TGTGCCAGTAGTAACCGCCAGTTCAACGAGCAGTACTTC.

The V call is TRBV28, the J call TRBJ2-7, with D possibly being TRBD1 (6 bases). V shed 7 bases and J shed 0 bases, with 10 bases lying between them. This CDR3 comprises 13 residues. The germline CDR1 and CDR2 sequences are MDHEN and SYDVKM. The DNA for the CDR3 is TGTGCCAGCATGAGGGGGAGCTCCTACGAGCAGTACTTC. Protein: CASMRGSSYEQYF.

The chain employs TRBV6-5 and TRBJ2-1; D ambiguous. V lost 8 bases and J lost 0, with 8 bases in between. This CDR3 has 13 residues. The germline gives CDR1 MNHEY, CDR2 SVGAGI. In DNA form, the CDR3 reads TGTGCCAGCGCCGCCAGCTCCTACAATGAGCAGTTCTTC. As protein: CASAASSYNEQFF.

The rearrangement uses TRBV15 and TRBJ2-4, with D possibly matching TRBD1 (5 bases). Germline CDR1 is LNHNV and CDR2 is YYDKDF (reference sequence). Trimming shortened V by 1 base and J by 1 base, and 11 bases separated the two germline ends. The CDR3 covers 16 residues. CDR3 residues: CATSRGWAGAKNIQYF. The CDR3 nucleotides are TGTGCCACCAGCAGAGGGTGGGCAGGGGCCAAAAACATTCAGTACTTC.

This clone was picked up one time. This chain links TRBV5-6 with TRBJ1-6, with a weak D call TRBD1 (6 bases). This CDR3 has 16 residues. V dropped 4 bases and J dropped 5 bases, with 16 bases sitting between them. CDR1 and CDR2 (germline): SGHDT, YYEEEE. This CDR3 is CASSTLTGRNNSPLHF. CDR3 nucleotides: TGTGCCAGCAGCACCTTGACAGGTCGAAATAATTCACCCCTCCACTTT.

This clone was seen a handful of times. This rearrangement joins TRBV6-5 to TRBJ2-7, with 11 positions matching TRBD1. The CDR3 runs 15 residues. Germline CDR1 MNHEY, CDR2 SVGAGI. With 6 bases clipped from V and 3 bases from J, the junction kept 7 bases outside the gene matches. DNA for the CDR3: TGTGCCAGCAGCCCGGACAGGGGGCCGATCTACGAGCAGTACTTC. Its protein product is CASSPDRGPIYEQYF.

This clone was picked up a small number of times. V is TRBV12-2 and J is TRBJ1-6. TRBV12-2 is reported as a pseudogene. This CDR3 region has 16 residues. CDR3 region: CASRSQPTGDNSPLHF. CDR3 nucleotide sequence: TGTGCAAGTCGCTCACAACCGACGGGGGATAATTCACCCCTCCACTTT.